A selection of T cell receptor beta chains follows, all from one sample in a study of Ad26.COV2.S vaccination and SARS-CoV-2 variants. Some clones are missing from TCRdb's copy, which holds only in-frame ones; the method was immunoSEQ multiplex PCR. This sample has approximately 400,000 clones, with 92% found just once. The specimen was peripheral blood, collected after recovery from COVID-19. The receptors were gathered from a human donor who had recovered from COVID-19. Both conserved end residues are part of each CDR3. Fields, in order: D gene, V gene, J gene, clone size, CDR3 DNA, CDR3 protein. D genes are given only for firm matches. Part of the rows lack a size; the others show once, few, many or a class for expanded clones.

d_call: NA; v_call: TRBV6-5; j_call: TRBJ2-4; clone_size: NA; cdr3_nt: TGTGCCAGCAGCTCAGGGTTAGCCAAAAACATTCAGTACTTC; cdr3_aa: CASSSGLAKNIQYF
d_call: NA; v_call: TRBV5-4; j_call: TRBJ1-5; clone_size: NA; cdr3_nt: TGTGCCAGCAGTTACGTTGCAGGACAGTACAATCAGCCCCAGCATTTT; cdr3_aa: CASSYVAGQYNQPQHF
d_call: NA; v_call: TRBV5-1; j_call: TRBJ2-6; clone_size: once; cdr3_nt: TGCGCCAGCAGTCCAGGGGCTGTCGCTGGGGCCAACGTCCTGACTTTC; cdr3_aa: CASSPGAVAGANVLTF
d_call: TRBD1; v_call: TRBV7-6; j_call: TRBJ2-3; clone_size: NA; cdr3_nt: TGTGCCAGCAGCCGGGACAGGGTCACAGATACGCAGTATTTT; cdr3_aa: CASSRDRVTDTQYF
d_call: NA; v_call: TRBV6-5; j_call: TRBJ1-1; clone_size: NA; cdr3_nt: TGTGCCAGCAGTTACTCAAGAGTTAACACTGAAGCTTTCTTT; cdr3_aa: CASSYSRVNTEAFF
d_call: NA; v_call: TRBV6-6; j_call: TRBJ2-7; clone_size: once; cdr3_nt: TGTGCCAGCAGTCGACAGGAGAACTACGAGCAGTACTTC; cdr3_aa: CASSRQENYEQYF
d_call: NA; v_call: TRBV11-2; j_call: TRBJ2-7; clone_size: NA; cdr3_nt: TGTGCCAGCAGCTTGGGAGGGGGGATTTACGAGCAGTACTTC; cdr3_aa: CASSLGGGIYEQYF
d_call: NA; v_call: TRBV27; j_call: TRBJ2-2; clone_size: NA; cdr3_nt: TGTGCCAGAGATATGGCGGGGAAGAACACCGGGGAGCTGTTTTTT; cdr3_aa: CARDMAGKNTGELFF
d_call: TRBD1; v_call: TRBV9; j_call: TRBJ1-3; clone_size: once; cdr3_nt: TGTGCCAGCAGCGTAGCTGACAGGGCCTCTGGAAACACCATATATTTT; cdr3_aa: CASSVADRASGNTIYF
d_call: NA; v_call: TRBV18; j_call: TRBJ2-7; clone_size: NA; cdr3_nt: TGTGCCAGCTCTTTGACGGGGGACCGGGAGCAGTACTTC; cdr3_aa: CASSLTGDREQYF
d_call: TRBD1; v_call: TRBV9; j_call: TRBJ1-1; clone_size: NA; cdr3_nt: TGTGCCAGCAGCCCGCAGGACAGGGGGATGAACACTGAAGCTTTCTTT; cdr3_aa: CASSPQDRGMNTEAFF
d_call: NA; v_call: TRBV15; j_call: TRBJ2-2; clone_size: NA; cdr3_nt: TGTGCCACCAGCCCCGGATTGGGGGGGCGAACCGGGGAGCTGTTTTTT; cdr3_aa: CATSPGLGGRTGELFF
d_call: TRBD1; v_call: TRBV2; j_call: TRBJ1-2; clone_size: NA; cdr3_nt: TGTGCCAGCAGTGACCAGGGACAGGCGGGCTATGGCTACACCTTC; cdr3_aa: CASSDQGQAGYGYTF
d_call: TRBD1; v_call: TRBV19; j_call: TRBJ1-1; clone_size: NA; cdr3_nt: TGTGCCAGTAGTGATCCGTGGAGACAGGGGGTTAGTGGCACTGAAGCTTTCTTT; cdr3_aa: CASSDPWRQGVSGTEAFF
d_call: TRBD1; v_call: TRBV10-2; j_call: TRBJ2-2; clone_size: NA; cdr3_nt: TGCGCCATCTGGGGACAGACTACCGGGGAGCTGTTTTTT; cdr3_aa: CAIWGQTTGELFF
d_call: NA; v_call: TRBV6-1; j_call: TRBJ2-1; clone_size: once; cdr3_nt: TGTGCCAGCAGTGAATGGTCAGTAGGGCAGGGAGGTCTCCAGCAGTTCTTC; cdr3_aa: CASSEWSVGQGGLQQFF
d_call: NA; v_call: TRBV6-6; j_call: TRBJ1-2; clone_size: NA; cdr3_nt: TGTGCCAGCAGTTACTCGGGACAAGGTTTGGATGGCTACACCTTC; cdr3_aa: CASSYSGQGLDGYTF
d_call: NA; v_call: TRBV6-1; j_call: TRBJ1-2; clone_size: NA; cdr3_nt: TGTGCCAGCAGTGAGGCCAGAGACCTTAACTATGGCTACACCTTC; cdr3_aa: CASSEARDLNYGYTF
d_call: NA; v_call: TRBV6-5; j_call: TRBJ2-2; clone_size: NA; cdr3_nt: TGTGCCAGCAGCCGAGGGGGGGACACCGGGGAGCTGTTTTTT; cdr3_aa: CASSRGGDTGELFF
d_call: NA; v_call: TRBV5-1; j_call: TRBJ1-2; clone_size: NA; cdr3_nt: TGCGCCAGCAGCTTGGCATTGGATGGCTACACCTTC; cdr3_aa: CASSLALDGYTF
d_call: NA; v_call: TRBV5-1; j_call: TRBJ2-2; clone_size: NA; cdr3_nt: TGCGCCAGCAGCTTGGGAAGGGGTCTGAACACCGGGGAGCTGTTTTTT; cdr3_aa: CASSLGRGLNTGELFF
d_call: NA; v_call: TRBV5-8; j_call: TRBJ2-5; clone_size: NA; cdr3_nt: TGTGCCAGCAGCTTTTCGAGTATTGAGACCCAGTACTTC; cdr3_aa: CASSFSSIETQYF
d_call: NA; v_call: TRBV27; j_call: TRBJ2-5; clone_size: NA; cdr3_nt: TGTGCCAGCAGTTCTCAAGAGACCCAGTACTTC; cdr3_aa: CASSSQETQYF
d_call: TRBD1; v_call: TRBV10-3; j_call: TRBJ2-7; clone_size: NA; cdr3_nt: TGTGCCATCAGACGGGACAGGGTCGACCGAGGGCAGTACTTC; cdr3_aa: CAIRRDRVDRGQYF
d_call: NA; v_call: TRBV3-1/TRBV3-2; j_call: TRBJ1-1; clone_size: few; cdr3_nt: TGTGCCAGCAGCCAAGCCAGCACTGAAGCTTTCTTT; cdr3_aa: CASSQASTEAFF
d_call: NA; v_call: TRBV7-9; j_call: TRBJ1-1; clone_size: NA; cdr3_nt: TGTGCCAGCAGCTTCCCCCCAGGGAGGTTCGACGCTTTCTTT; cdr3_aa: CASSFPPGRFDAFF
d_call: NA; v_call: TRBV5-8; j_call: TRBJ2-5; clone_size: once; cdr3_nt: TGTGCCAGCAGCTTGCGGCCATCCAGGGTCCAAGAGACCCAGTACTTC; cdr3_aa: CASSLRPSRVQETQYF
d_call: NA; v_call: TRBV29-1; j_call: TRBJ2-2; clone_size: NA; cdr3_nt: TGCAGCGTTGGGAAGGCAGTCACCGGGGAGCTGTTTTTT; cdr3_aa: CSVGKAVTGELFF
d_call: NA; v_call: TRBV19; j_call: TRBJ2-1; clone_size: NA; cdr3_nt: TGTGCCACCACATCAGGGGGGTCGTCCTACAATGAGCAGTTCTTC; cdr3_aa: CATTSGGSSYNEQFF
d_call: TRBD1; v_call: TRBV5-1; j_call: TRBJ1-4; clone_size: NA; cdr3_nt: TGCGCCAGCAGACTAACAGGGGGCGAGGATGAAAAACTGTTTTTT; cdr3_aa: CASRLTGGEDEKLFF
d_call: NA; v_call: TRBV5-1; j_call: TRBJ2-7; clone_size: NA; cdr3_nt: TGCGCCAGCAGCTTGGGCGGACAGGGAGGGATCTACGAGCAGTACTTC; cdr3_aa: CASSLGGQGGIYEQYF
d_call: NA; v_call: TRBV5-5; j_call: TRBJ1-5; clone_size: NA; cdr3_nt: TGTGCCAGCAGCCCGGGAGAGGCCGTTAGCAATCAGCCCCAGCATTTT; cdr3_aa: CASSPGEAVSNQPQHF
d_call: NA; v_call: TRBV7-2; j_call: TRBJ2-7; clone_size: once; cdr3_nt: TGTGCCAGCAGCTCAGAAATCGCGCCCTACGAGCAGTACTTC; cdr3_aa: CASSSEIAPYEQYF
d_call: NA; v_call: TRBV3-1/TRBV3-2; j_call: TRBJ1-2; clone_size: once; cdr3_nt: TGTGCCAGCAGCCAAGATAAGGTATATGGCTACACCTTC; cdr3_aa: CASSQDKVYGYTF
d_call: NA; v_call: TRBV12-5; j_call: TRBJ1-2; clone_size: once; cdr3_nt: TGTGCTACCTCCTTGGGGTATGGCTACACCTTC; cdr3_aa: CATSLGYGYTF
d_call: NA; v_call: TRBV5-1; j_call: TRBJ2-7; clone_size: NA; cdr3_nt: TGCGCCAGCAGTTCGCTTGGGGCAGGGAGCTACGAGCAGTACTTC; cdr3_aa: CASSSLGAGSYEQYF
d_call: TRBD1; v_call: TRBV11-2; j_call: TRBJ2-3; clone_size: NA; cdr3_nt: TGTGCCAGCAGCTTGGACAGGGCCCCAGATACGCAGTATTTT; cdr3_aa: CASSLDRAPDTQYF
d_call: NA; v_call: TRBV5-4; j_call: TRBJ2-7; clone_size: once; cdr3_nt: TGTGCCAGCAGCCTTAAAGGACGCCCCTGGTCGTACGAGCAGTACTTC; cdr3_aa: CASSLKGRPWSYEQYF
d_call: NA; v_call: TRBV6-5; j_call: TRBJ2-1; clone_size: NA; cdr3_nt: TGTGCCAGCGTTGGAGGGCAGGGCTCCTACAATGAGCAGTTCTTC; cdr3_aa: CASVGGQGSYNEQFF
d_call: TRBD1; v_call: TRBV7-3; j_call: TRBJ1-2; clone_size: NA; cdr3_nt: TGTGCCAGCAGCTTAGGGGACAGGGTGGGCGGCTACACCTTC; cdr3_aa: CASSLGDRVGGYTF
d_call: NA; v_call: TRBV28; j_call: TRBJ2-2; clone_size: NA; cdr3_nt: TGTGCCACCCTTGAGGACCACCGTAAGTCCGGGGAGCTGTTTTTT; cdr3_aa: CATLEDHRKSGELFF
d_call: NA; v_call: TRBV6-5; j_call: TRBJ1-1; clone_size: NA; cdr3_nt: TGTGCCAGCAGTTACTCGAGGGGAATGAACACTGAAGCTTTCTTT; cdr3_aa: CASSYSRGMNTEAFF
d_call: NA; v_call: TRBV7-2; j_call: TRBJ2-7; clone_size: NA; cdr3_nt: TGTGCCAGCAGGTTGGACTTAGGCGCCTACGAGCAGTACTTC; cdr3_aa: CASRLDLGAYEQYF
d_call: NA; v_call: TRBV9; j_call: TRBJ2-3; clone_size: NA; cdr3_nt: TGTGCCAGCAGCGTAGTCACAACAGATACGCAGTATTTT; cdr3_aa: CASSVVTTDTQYF
d_call: TRBD1; v_call: TRBV4-1; j_call: TRBJ2-5; clone_size: NA; cdr3_nt: TGCGCCAGCAGCCAAGGGGCAGGGGGCCAAGAGACCCAGTACTTC; cdr3_aa: CASSQGAGGQETQYF
d_call: TRBD1; v_call: TRBV11-2; j_call: TRBJ1-6; clone_size: NA; cdr3_nt: TGTGCCAGCAGCTTAGCCGGGCAGGGGGCTTCACCCCTCCACTTT; cdr3_aa: CASSLAGQGASPLHF
d_call: NA; v_call: TRBV9; j_call: TRBJ1-1; clone_size: once; cdr3_nt: TGTGCCAGCAGCCCAGCGACTCTCCGAAGGGAAGCTTTCTTT; cdr3_aa: CASSPATLRREAFF
d_call: NA; v_call: TRBV27; j_call: TRBJ1-5; clone_size: NA; cdr3_nt: TGTGCCAGCAGTTTTTTCCCCCCGGGCTATAGCAATCAGCCCCAGCATTTT; cdr3_aa: CASSFFPPGYSNQPQHF
d_call: NA; v_call: TRBV7-6; j_call: TRBJ1-6; clone_size: NA; cdr3_nt: TGTGCCAGCAGCTGGCAGGGGAATTCACCCCTCCACTTT; cdr3_aa: CASSWQGNSPLHF
d_call: NA; v_call: TRBV5-1; j_call: TRBJ1-1; clone_size: once; cdr3_nt: TGCGCCAGCAGCTTTACACCTGACAGAATGAACACTGAAGCTTTCTTT; cdr3_aa: CASSFTPDRMNTEAFF
d_call: NA; v_call: TRBV3-1/TRBV3-2; j_call: TRBJ1-2; clone_size: once; cdr3_nt: TGTGCCAGCAGCCAAGATTTACAGAACTATGGCTACACCTTC; cdr3_aa: CASSQDLQNYGYTF
d_call: NA; v_call: TRBV5-6; j_call: TRBJ1-1; clone_size: once; cdr3_nt: TGTGCCAGCAGCTTGGCCAGGGTTGGTAGGTTGGTTGAAGCTTTCTTT; cdr3_aa: CASSLARVGRLVEAFF
d_call: TRBD1; v_call: TRBV5-1; j_call: TRBJ1-2; clone_size: NA; cdr3_nt: TGCGCCAGCAGCTTGGACAGGGGGCCCTTCGGCTACACCTTC; cdr3_aa: CASSLDRGPFGYTF
d_call: TRBD2; v_call: TRBV10-3; j_call: TRBJ2-1; clone_size: NA; cdr3_nt: TGTGCCATCAGGATAGCGGGGGGCCCCTCCTACAATGAGCAGTTCTTC; cdr3_aa: CAIRIAGGPSYNEQFF